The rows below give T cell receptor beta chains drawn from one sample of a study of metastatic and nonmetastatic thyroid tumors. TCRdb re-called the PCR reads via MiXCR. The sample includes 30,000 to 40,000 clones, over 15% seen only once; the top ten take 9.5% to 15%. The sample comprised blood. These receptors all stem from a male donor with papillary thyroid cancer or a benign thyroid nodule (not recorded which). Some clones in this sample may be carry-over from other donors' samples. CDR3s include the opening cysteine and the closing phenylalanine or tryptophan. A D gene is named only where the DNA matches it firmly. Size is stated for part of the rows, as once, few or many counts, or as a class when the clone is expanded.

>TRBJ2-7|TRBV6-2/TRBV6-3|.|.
TGTGCCAGCAGTTACTCCGCCGGGACACCTACGGATCATTACTTC
CASSYSAGTPTDHYF
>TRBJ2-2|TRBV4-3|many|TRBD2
TGCGCCAGCAGCCCCCTAGCGGGGGGGCGTCACGGGGAGCTGTTTTTT
CASSPLAGGRHGELFF
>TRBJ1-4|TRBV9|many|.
TGTGCCAGCAGCGCGGGCGGTGAAAAACTGTTTTTT
CASSAGGEKLFF
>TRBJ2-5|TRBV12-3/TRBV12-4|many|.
TGTGCCAGCACCCGAAGGGGGGCCGGGGCCCAAGAGACCCAGTACTTC
CASTRRGAGAQETQYF
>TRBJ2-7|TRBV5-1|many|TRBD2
TGCGCCAGCAGAAGGACTAGCGATTACTACGAGCAGTACTTC
CASRRTSDYYEQYF
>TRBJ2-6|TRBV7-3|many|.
TGTGCCAGCAGCTTAACGGCGGGGTCTTCTGGGGCCAACGTCCTGACTTTC
CASSLTAGSSGANVLTF
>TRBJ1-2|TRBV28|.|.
TGTGCCAGCACACTCTTGCGCCGACAAGGGATTTACTATGGCTACACCTTC
CASTLLRRQGIYYGYTF
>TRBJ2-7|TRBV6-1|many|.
TGTGTCAGCAGTGAGGGGGGCCCCTACGAGCAGTACTTC
CVSSEGGPYEQYF
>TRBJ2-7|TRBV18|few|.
TGTGCCAGCTCACCACGGGGGGACGAGCAGTACTTC
CASSPRGDEQYF
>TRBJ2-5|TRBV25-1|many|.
TGTGCCAGCAGTGAATCTGAGACCCAGTACTTC
CASSESETQYF
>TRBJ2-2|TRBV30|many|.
TGTGCCTGGAGTGTCGAGGGTTTGGGCACCGGGGAGCTGTTTTTT
CAWSVEGLGTGELFF
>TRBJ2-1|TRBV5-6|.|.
TGTGCCAGCAGCTTGGCGAGTCGAGGGCCCTACTACAATGAGCAGTTCTTC
CASSLASRGPYYNEQFF
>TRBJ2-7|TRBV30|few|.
TGTGCCTGGAACCTTGACCACGGCTACGAGCAGTACTTC
CAWNLDHGYEQYF
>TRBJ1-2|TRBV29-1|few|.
TGCAGCGTTGATGCTGCACGGGGTGTGGGCTATGGCTACACCTTC
CSVDAARGVGYGYTF
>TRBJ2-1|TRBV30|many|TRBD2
TGTGCCTGGAGTGTAGATAGCGGGGGGTACAATGAGCAGTTCTTC
CAWSVDSGGYNEQFF
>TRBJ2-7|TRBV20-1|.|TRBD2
TGCAGTGCCCCCGGGCTAGCGGGAGTTCTGAAAGCCTATGAGCAGTACTTC
CSAPGLAGVLKAYEQYF
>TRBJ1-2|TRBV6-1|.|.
TGTGCCAACAGTTCCCAGGGTTCCTATGGCTACACCTTC
CANSSQGSYGYTF
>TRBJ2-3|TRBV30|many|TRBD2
TGTGCCTGGAAAGCGGGAGGGGATACGCAGTATTTT
CAWKAGGDTQYF
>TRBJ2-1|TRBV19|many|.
TGTGCCAGTAGTATCGCATTTCGGACGGCCCTCAATGAGCAGTTCTTC
CASSIAFRTALNEQFF
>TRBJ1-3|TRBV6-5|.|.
TGTGCCAGCATTGACAGCCCGGGGGCTGGAAACACCATATATTTT
CASIDSPGAGNTIYF
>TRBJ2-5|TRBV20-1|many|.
TGCAGTGCTAGAGATTTCAGGGTTAAGCAAGAGACCCAGTACTTC
CSARDFRVKQETQYF
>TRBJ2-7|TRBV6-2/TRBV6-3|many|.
TGTGCCAGCAGTCCCCAAGACGGACCCTACGAGCAGTACTTC
CASSPQDGPYEQYF
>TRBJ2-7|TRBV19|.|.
TGTGCCAGTAGCGCCGAAAGGAGGAGAGTGGTGCACGAGCAGTACTTT
CASSAERRRVVHEQYF
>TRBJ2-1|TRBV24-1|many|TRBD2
TGTGCCACCACGTCCGGGACTAGCGATGAGCAGTTCTTC
CATTSGTSDEQFF
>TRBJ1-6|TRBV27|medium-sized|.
TGTGCCAGCCACCCCAAGAGTTGGAATTCACCCCTCCACTTT
CASHPKSWNSPLHF
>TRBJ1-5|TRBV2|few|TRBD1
TGTGCCAGCCAACGAGGGGGCGCGCAGCCCCAGCATTTT
CASQRGGAQPQHF
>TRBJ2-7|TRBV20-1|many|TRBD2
TGCAGTGCTAGAGCCCCGGGACTAGCGGACTACGAGCAGTACTTC
CSARAPGLADYEQYF
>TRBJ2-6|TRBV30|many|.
TGTGCCTGGAGTCTCACAGGGACCTCTGGGGCCAACGTCCTGACTTTC
CAWSLTGTSGANVLTF
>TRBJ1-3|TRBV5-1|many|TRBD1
TGCGCCAGCAGCTTGACGAGAGGGGACAGGGGGCCTCACTCTGGAAACACCATATATTTT
CASSLTRGDRGPHSGNTIYF
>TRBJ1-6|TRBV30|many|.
TGTGCCTGCGCGGGATCCTATAATTCACCCCTCCACTTT
CACAGSYNSPLHF
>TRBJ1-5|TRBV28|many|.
TGTGCCAGCAGTTTCCGGGGGGCGCGTCAGCCCCAGCATTTT
CASSFRGARQPQHF
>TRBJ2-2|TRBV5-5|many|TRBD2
TGTGCCAGCGATCGGGGGGGTTATACCGGGGAGCTGTTTTTT
CASDRGGYTGELFF
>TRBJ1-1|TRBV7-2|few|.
TGTGCCAGCAGGCCCGGGAACACTGAAGCTTTCTTT
CASRPGNTEAFF
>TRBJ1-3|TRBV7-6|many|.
TGTGCCAGCAGCTTAGAGAGTTCTGGAAACACCATATATTTT
CASSLESSGNTIYF
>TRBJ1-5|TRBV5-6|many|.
TGTGCCAGCAGCCGGACAGTCAATCAGCCCCAGCATTTT
CASSRTVNQPQHF
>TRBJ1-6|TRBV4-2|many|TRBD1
TGTGCCAGCAGCCTCCAGGGACAGGATTCACCCCTCCACTTT
CASSLQGQDSPLHF
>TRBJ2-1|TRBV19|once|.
TGTGCCAGTAGTATAGATGGGCGGAGCTCCTACAATGAGCAGTTCTTC
CASSIDGRSSYNEQFF
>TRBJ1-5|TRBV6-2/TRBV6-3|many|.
TGTGCCACCTCGTCCTTAGGGGGGGTCCGGGCGCTCGAGCCCCAGCATTTT
CATSSLGGVRALEPQHF
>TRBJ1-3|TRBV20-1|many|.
TGCAGTGCTATTGGAAAAACTGGAAACACCATATATTTT
CSAIGKTGNTIYF
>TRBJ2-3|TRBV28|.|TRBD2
TGTGCCAGCAGTAGCGGGAGGGTCCCAGATACGCAGTATTTT
CASSSGRVPDTQYF
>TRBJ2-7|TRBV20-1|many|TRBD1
TGCAGTGCTCCCACCCCGGGACAGGGGGCAAGGGAGCAGTACTTC
CSAPTPGQGAREQYF
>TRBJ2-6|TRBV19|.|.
TGTGCCAGTAGGTTTATTCGGGACGCCGGGGCCAACGTCCTGACTTTC
CASRFIRDAGANVLTF
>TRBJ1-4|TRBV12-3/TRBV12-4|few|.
TGTGCCAGCAGCCCTTATAGGACGATACCGTTTTTT
CASSPYRTIPFF
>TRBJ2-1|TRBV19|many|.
TGTGCCAGTAGTATCGGGGTTTCGGATGATGAGCAGTTCTTC
CASSIGVSDDEQFF
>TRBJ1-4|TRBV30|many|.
TGTGCCTGGAGTCCCCAAGCCATTGAAAAACTGTTTTTT
CAWSPQAIEKLFF
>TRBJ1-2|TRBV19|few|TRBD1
TGTGCCAGTAGTATAGGAATTCGGACAGGGAATGGCTACACCTTC
CASSIGIRTGNGYTF
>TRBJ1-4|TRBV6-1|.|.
TGTGCCAGCATGGAGGGGAGGGATGAAAAACTGTTTTTT
CASMEGRDEKLFF
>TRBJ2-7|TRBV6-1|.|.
TGTGCCAGCAGTGAAGAGGCGGTATATTCCTACGAGCAGTACTTC
CASSEEAVYSYEQYF
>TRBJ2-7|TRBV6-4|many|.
TGTGCCAGCAGTGACGTCAGGGGAAAGGTCGACGAGCAGTACTTC
CASSDVRGKVDEQYF